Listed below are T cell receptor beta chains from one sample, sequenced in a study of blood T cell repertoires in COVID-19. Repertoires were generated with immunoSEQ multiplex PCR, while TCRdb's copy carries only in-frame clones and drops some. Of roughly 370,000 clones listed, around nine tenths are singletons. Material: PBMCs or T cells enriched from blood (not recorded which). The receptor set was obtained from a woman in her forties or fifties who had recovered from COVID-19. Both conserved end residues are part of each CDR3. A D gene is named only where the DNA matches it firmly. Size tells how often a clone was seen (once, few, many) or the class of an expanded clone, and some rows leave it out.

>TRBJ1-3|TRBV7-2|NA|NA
TGTGCCAGCAGTCAGGGCTACGTCGGAAACACCATATATTTT
CASSQGYVGNTIYF
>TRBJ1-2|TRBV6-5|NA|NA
TGTGCCAGCAGTTATGGGGGGGCGGTCTATGGCTACACCTTC
CASSYGGAVYGYTF
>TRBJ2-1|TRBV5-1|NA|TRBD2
TGCGCCAGCAGCTTGGGTACCCAACTAGCGGGGGGGAATGAGCAGTTCTTC
CASSLGTQLAGGNEQFF
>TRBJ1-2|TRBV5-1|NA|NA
TGCGCCAGCAGCTTTGAGCCAGGGTTCACCTATGGCTACACCTTC
CASSFEPGFTYGYTF
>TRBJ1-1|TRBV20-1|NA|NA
TGCAGTGCTAGAGTAAGCATTCGAGCTTTCTTT
CSARVSIRAFF
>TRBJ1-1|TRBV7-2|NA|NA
TGTGCCAGCAGCCGGAGGTCCGGGAACACTGAAGCTTTCTTT
CASSRRSGNTEAFF
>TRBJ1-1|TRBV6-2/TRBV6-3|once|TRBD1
TGTGCCAGCAGTTACTGGGACAGGCCAGGAGAAGCTTTCTTT
CASSYWDRPGEAFF
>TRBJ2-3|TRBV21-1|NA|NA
TGTGCCAGCAGCAAAGGAAACTGTCAGGGTCTCACAGATACGCAGTATTTT
CASSKGNCQGLTDTQYF
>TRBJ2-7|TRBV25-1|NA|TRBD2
TGTGCCAGCAGCGGGGGGGGTTTCTCCTACGAGCAGTACTTC
CASSGGGFSYEQYF
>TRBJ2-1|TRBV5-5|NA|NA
TGTGCCAGCAGCTTGGGTCGGGGCTACAATGAGCAGTTCTTC
CASSLGRGYNEQFF
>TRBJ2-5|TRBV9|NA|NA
TGTGCCAGCAGCGCCCTGGGGGGAAGGGAGACCCAGTACTTC
CASSALGGRETQYF